The entry below describes one TCR beta chain. No antigen is known for it. No base quality information exists; no much larger clone differs at one position. The cohort consisted of hundreds of healthy bone marrow donors. At the time of sampling, all cohort members were nominally healthy, though unrecorded immune exposures were likely present. The donor tested CMV seropositive, placing the donor among the 289 seropositive members of the cohort. Every donor gave a peripheral blood sample, and the peripheral blood mononuclear cells from that sample were used for TCR beta sequencing. Genomic DNA extraction from the blood cell samples was performed with the Qiagen DNeasy Blood Extraction Kit. The sample comes from a study of cytomegalovirus exposure and HLA in healthy donors (dated by TCRdb to 2016 to 2017). The study in broad terms: According to an earlier analysis of a few hundred of the donors, about 180 million T cells yielded 100 million or so unique TCR beta sequences and approximately 300 Gb of sequence data. An early release covering approximately 600 HLA-typed donors comprised about 310 gigabases of sequencing data and tens of millions of unique TCR sequences. Of the 398 genotyped donors, roughly 85% fell in the genetic ancestry cluster associated with self-reported Caucasian donors. The study aimed to test whether cataloging public T cell receptors could reveal signatures of past pathogen exposure. Using immunosequencing, the study profiled T cell repertoires from 666 subjects and related those repertoires to cytomegalovirus serostatus. Besides the first cohort of roughly 640 subjects, a separate validation cohort made up of over 100 different subjects was used. To predict cytomegalovirus infection status, the study brought together high-throughput TCR immunosequencing, statistical association of individual TCRs with disease status, and machine learning. A later analysis re-examined previously published TCR beta repertoires from more than 550 donors and added high-resolution HLA genotyping to investigate patterns of TCR occurrence. In the later analysis, no new phenotypic data were used to find candidate immune exposures; instead, reliance was placed on TCR beta sequences and their occurrence across donors. To decide whether each TCR beta V gene segment behaved as functional or pseudogenic, an earlier analysis of some 600 of the donors relied on high-throughput TCR beta sequencing. Alongside the repertoire data, information on donor age, sex, ethnicity and CMV serostatus was compiled. Genome-wide SNP genotypes for about three fifths of the roughly 670 donors were used in a later genetic analysis, which treated that subset as a discovery cohort. Every discovery cohort repertoire had been produced on one sequencing platform. Class I and class II HLA loci were covered by the typing at four-digit resolution. Typing coverage differed by locus: A, B, C, DRB1 and DQB1 were typed in about 629-640 donors, DQA1 in about 500, DPA1 in some 610, and DPB1 in just under 480. Four to six DR-DQ haplotypes were handled as single units for association and clustering, since linkage in the cohort was strong. Among roughly 400 genotyped donors of the cohort, an average of approximately 230,000 unique TCR beta nucleotide sequences were sequenced per donor, about a sixth of them non-productive. What the research found in general, with its limitations: Because HLA typing was missing for some donors at each locus, association tests included only the typed subset. According to a later analysis, parvovirus B19, influenza, CMV and Epstein-Barr virus appeared linked to several top co-occurrence clusters. Compared with equally common non-associated chains, HLA-associated TCR beta chains in a later analysis were more clonally expanded and had lower generation probabilities. According to a later analysis, most CMV-associated TCR beta chains appeared to be HLA-restricted, and the HLA associations seemed to be driven largely by CMV exposure. Broadly in line with IMGT annotations, most TCR beta V segments showed up in productive rearrangements about 87% or about 30% of the time in an earlier analysis of several hundred of the donors. About 15 rarely observed V segments, including chromosome 9 orphons, were excluded from the earlier analysis of almost 600 of the donors because counts were too low. Strong co-occurrence of HLA alleles, especially DR and DQ, made assigning TCR associations to individual alleles difficult. V-gene and J-gene trimming of TCR beta chains was associated with a missense DCLRE1C variant in a later genetic analysis, and the association was replicated in an independent cohort. The classifier was reported to diagnose cytomegalovirus status with high specificity and sensitivity in both the original cohort and the validation cohort. The 87-base-pair reads could not distinguish some IMGT-functional V segments, including TRBV6-2 and TRBV6-3, so those segments were excluded. In vitro tests confirmed that a few of the cytomegalovirus-associated TCR beta chains recognize cytomegalovirus antigens. A later genetic analysis reported fewer N-insertions in productive TCRs among donors in an Asian-associated ancestry cluster than the roughly 620-donor mean. Most TCR sequences were seen in very few donors, while some public TCRs were found in many individuals. At a false discovery rate of 0.05, a later analysis linked 16,951 TCR beta sequences to specific HLA alleles. A further reported finding was that TCR beta sequences accurately predicted the HLA-A and HLA-B alleles for most subjects in the first cohort. According to the authors, the approach could potentially be generalized to other disease states and immunological phenotypes. For the cohort, immune exposure information was limited to CMV serostatus. Presence/absence analyses assumed roughly uniform sequencing depth across donors, an assumption that may not hold. The cohort was sequenced for TCR beta chains only, and without alpha or paired-chain data the features that could be detected were limited. A cluster of highly shared sequence variants was judged likely to represent a technical artifact of the sequencing pipeline. In a later analysis, the rate of TCR association differed among HLA loci, with DRB1 alleles having the most associated TCRs and HLA-C alleles having the fewest. Linkage disequilibrium might explain the correlated functional status among segregating V segments, but an unknown experimental factor could not be ruled out. A total of about 180 TCR beta chains were listed by the study as associated with cytomegalovirus.

The germline V gene yields MNHEY for CDR1 and SVGAGI for CDR2. Germline trimming amounts to 2 bases on V and 4 bases on J, with 3 as the count of junction bases outside the gene matches. The CDR3, cysteine through phenylalanine, is 15 amino acids long. CDR3 DNA is the only sequence kept; it has 45 bases, read in frame from the first base. The library was built by means of the immunoSEQ multiplex PCR assay. A mixture of 60 forward primers for TCR Vbeta segments and 13 reverse primers for TCR Jbeta segments was used in the multiplex PCR. The CDR3 region of rearranged TCR beta genes was amplified from genomic DNA by a multiplex PCR assay. Amplified TCR beta libraries were sequenced as 87-base-pair reads on the Illumina HiSeq System. The paper's data handling went like this. Across the 700 or so repertoires, a later analysis counted tens of millions of unique TCR beta chains, around 10 million of which were shared by at least two donors. A nearest-neighbor algorithm error-corrected the raw reads and collapsed the reads into unique sequences, merging closely related sequences to remove PCR and sequencing errors. V, D and J gene segments were assigned by aligning CDR3 sequences to IMGT reference sequences. For a sequence to be retained, at least a six-nucleotide match to both a V gene segment and a J gene segment was required. A rearrangement counted as productive if the CDR3 had no stop codons and remained in frame with V and J, and every other rearrangement counted as non-productive. Following IMGT convention, CDR3 was defined as the stretch from the second conserved V-encoded cysteine to the conserved J-encoded phenylalanine. Sequences without an unambiguous match to a single V gene segment were excluded from the earlier analysis of a few hundred of the donors. An earlier analysis of about 590 of the donors classified V segments as functional when productive rearrangements were above 56.7% and as segregating when the standard deviation between donors was above 5%. A statistical classification framework was built for diagnosing cytomegalovirus status from the catalog of TCR beta chain sequences. A later analysis assigned V and J genes by comparing TCR nucleotide sequences with IMGT/GENE-DB human TR gene sequences. The TCRdist pipeline was used in a later analysis to assign CDR3 sequences and most-parsimonious VDJ recombination scenarios. In a later analysis, every TCR beta chain was defined by the combination of its CDR3 amino acid sequence and its V-gene family, and reads without a unique V-gene family were dropped. As a way to deal with suspected cross-contamination and a sequencing artifact, a later analysis dropped 640 or so nucleotide sequences that were highly shared and had low generation probability. A later analysis calculated a clonal expansion index for each public chain from normalized within-repertoire ranks of inferred template counts. In a later analysis, generation probabilities were computed using a VDJ recombination model fitted to out-of-frame rearrangements, and the results were checked against IGoR. A later analysis scored TCR-TCR, TCR-HLA and TCR-CMV co-occurrence with hypergeometric tests, applying a repertoire-size bias correction to TCR pairs. In a later analysis, false discovery rates were estimated by permuting HLA or CMV assignments 20 times. In a later analysis, co-occurring TCRs were grouped using DBSCAN, with TCRdist sequence similarity added in when clustering inside HLA-allele-positive subsets. Repertoires with fewer than 30,000 or more than 120,000 public chains were left out of co-occurrence clustering, as were five repertoires with anomalous nucleotide sharing. The clones in this table, taken by TCRdb from immuneACCESS, are in-frame only. Not every clone is retained; where verified, under half of the shortfall comes from an unresolved V gene, and the cause of the rest is unknown. D and trimming come from the DNA, and the V and J calls and clone size come from that table. For this sample the table gives about 130,000 clones, of which roughly 70% were detected only once. The top ten constitute 3.5% to 4.5% of the sample.

Source material: PBMCs. The chain couples TRBV6-5 to TRBJ1-2; a stretch of 11 junction bases matches TRBD1. The origin of this receptor is a man aged 40-49 years in good health and CMV-seropositive. The CDR3 corresponds to CASSYRGQGGYGYTF. The bases are TGTGCCAGCAGTTACCGGGGACAGGGGGGCTATGGCTACACCTTC.